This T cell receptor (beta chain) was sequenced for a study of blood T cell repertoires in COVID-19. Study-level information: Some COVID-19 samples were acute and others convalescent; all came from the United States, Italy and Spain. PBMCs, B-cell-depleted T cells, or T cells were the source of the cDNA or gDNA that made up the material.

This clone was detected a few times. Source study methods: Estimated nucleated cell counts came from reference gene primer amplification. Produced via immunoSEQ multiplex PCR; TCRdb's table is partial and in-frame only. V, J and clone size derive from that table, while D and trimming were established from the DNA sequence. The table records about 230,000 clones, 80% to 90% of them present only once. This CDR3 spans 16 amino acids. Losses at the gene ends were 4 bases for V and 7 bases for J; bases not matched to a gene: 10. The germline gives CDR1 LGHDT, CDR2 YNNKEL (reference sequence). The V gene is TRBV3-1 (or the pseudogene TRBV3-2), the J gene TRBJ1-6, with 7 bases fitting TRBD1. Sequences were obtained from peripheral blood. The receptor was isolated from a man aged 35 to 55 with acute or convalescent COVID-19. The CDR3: CASSPTDRTGNSPLHF. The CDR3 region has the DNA TGTGCCAGCAGCCCAACGGACAGGACGGGAAATTCACCCCTCCACTTT.